This TCR beta chain was recorded in a study of T-cell reconstitution after alpha-beta-depleted transplantation in children. The CDR3 totals 14 residues. In germline, CDR1 is MNHNS, CDR2 SASEGT. V dropped 7 bases and J dropped 1; count of bases not matched to a gene: 6. Using unique molecular identifiers, the investigators prepared the TCRbeta library. TCRdb called the PCR reads again in MiXCR, with one record for every CDR3 protein. Here the sample spans about 610,000 distinct CDR3 sequences, 10% to 13% being singletons. The chain employs TRBV6-1 and TRBJ1-1, with 7 nucleotides matching TRBD1. The TCR comes from a human donor who donated a stem cell graft to a child with acute myeloid leukemia. The specimen comprised PBMCs from the stem cell graft donor, sampled from the stem cell graft. The DNA of the CDR3 is TGTGCCAGCAACGCGGGACAGCAGAACACTGAAGCTTTCTTT. Translated: CASNAGQQNTEAFF.